The clone carrying this TCR beta chain was recorded once. Its antigen is currently unknown. The record originates from a study of tissue T cells after allogeneic stem cell transplantation. Study observations and caveats: Across patients, clones rarely overlapped, yet motif clusters were shared tissue-specifically. TCR repertoires tracked anatomic similarity, regardless of disease or transplant status.

Survey-depth TCRbeta CDR3 sequencing reported V/J genes and productive frequencies. Clones were sequenced by immunoSEQ multiplex PCR, and TCRdb holds only the in-frame ones, with some missing. Of more than 9,000 clones in the sample, 70% are singletons; the top ten hold about 15%. V gave up 6 bases and J gave up 5 bases, with 8 bases separating them. The CDR3 loop spans 12 amino acids. The germline CDR1 and CDR2 sequences are MNHEY and SVGEGT. The chain links TRBV6-2 or TRBV6-3 to TRBJ2-1, with D tentatively TRBD2 (6 bases). Sequencing used tissue from the right colon, obtained at autopsy. This TCR derives from a woman aged 18-49 years with breast cancer. The CDR3 coding sequence is TGTGCCAGCAGCCTAGCGCACAATGAGCAGTTCTTC. It translates to CASSLAHNEQFF.